The rows below give T cell receptor beta chains drawn from one sample of a study of blood T cell repertoires in COVID-19. Sequencing was performed with immunoSEQ multiplex PCR; in TCRdb, only in-frame clones are kept and a portion is missing. The table lists about 140,000 clones, approximately 88% of them singletons, with less than 2% in the top ten. The sequenced material came from peripheral blood. These receptors were collected from a woman aged 50 to 60 with acute or convalescent COVID-19. Both conserved end residues are part of each CDR3. The D gene is left open where the match is weak. Where a row states a size, it is once, few, many or the class of an expanded clone; other rows omit it.

TRBD2,.,TRBJ2-7,TRBV5-1,TGCGCCAGCAGCTTGAAGGCTAGCGGTCCGGGGAGCGAGCAGTACTTC,CASSLKASGPGSEQYF
TRBD2,.,TRBJ2-1,TRBV27,TGTGCCAGCAGTTCCGGACTAGCGGGTAACAATGAGCAGTTCTTC,CASSSGLAGNNEQFF
TRBD2,once,TRBJ2-5,TRBV6-5,TGTGCCAGCAGTAGACTAGCGGGAGGGGAGACCCAGTACTTC,CASSRLAGGETQYF
TRBD2,many,TRBJ2-1,TRBV6-9,TGTGCCAGCAGTTACCCGCCCCGGACTAGCGGGAACAATGAGCAGTTCTTC,CASSYPPRTSGNNEQFF
TRBD1,.,TRBJ1-2,TRBV7-3,TGTGCCAGCAGCTTTGACAGGGGTAGCGGCTACACCTTC,CASSFDRGSGYTF
.,.,TRBJ2-6,TRBV6-5,TGTGCCAGCACCAAAAACAGGGCTGGGGCCAACGTCCTGACTTTC,CASTKNRAGANVLTF
TRBD1,.,TRBJ2-7,TRBV5-4,TGTGCCAGCAGCGTTCCGGGACAGAAATCCTACGAGCAGTACTTC,CASSVPGQKSYEQYF
.,.,TRBJ1-6,TRBV19,TGTGCCAGTAGTATGGTACGGGAAAATTCACCCCTCCACTTT,CASSMVRENSPLHF
TRBD2,.,TRBJ2-2,TRBV9,TGTGCCAGCAGCCGGACTAGCGGAAACACCGGGGAGCTGTTTTTT,CASSRTSGNTGELFF
.,.,TRBJ2-1,TRBV4-1,TGCGCCAGCAGCCAGGCGCAGGGAAATGAGCAGTTCTTC,CASSQAQGNEQFF
.,.,TRBJ2-1,TRBV5-1,TGCGCCAGCAGCAATACTCACAATGAGCAGTTCTTC,CASSNTHNEQFF
TRBD1,.,TRBJ2-3,TRBV11-2,TGTGCCAGCAGCTTCGGACAGGCCTTGGGCACAGATACGCAGTATTTT,CASSFGQALGTDTQYF
.,.,TRBJ1-1,TRBV3-1/TRBV3-2,TGTGCCAGCAGCCGGGACACCTACAACACGAACACTGAAGCTTTCTTT,CASSRDTYNTNTEAFF
TRBD1,.,TRBJ1-5,TRBV10-3,TGTGCCATCAGGGGGGACAGGGAGGGCAATCAGCCCCAGCATTTT,CAIRGDREGNQPQHF
.,.,TRBJ1-6,TRBV6-1,TGTGCCAGCAGTGAATCGTTCGACAGCTATTTT,CASSESFDSYF
TRBD1,.,TRBJ1-5,TRBV10-3,TGTGCCATCAGTGGACAGGGCCGGAATCAGCCCCAGCATTTT,CAISGQGRNQPQHF
TRBD1,.,TRBJ1-1,TRBV6-6,TGTGCCAGCATGGTAAGGGGGCTCGGCACTGAAGCTTTCTTT,CASMVRGLGTEAFF
TRBD2,few,TRBJ2-3,TRBV3-1/TRBV3-2,TGTGCCAGCACCCGGACTAGCGGGGGCACAGATACGCAGTATTTT,CASTRTSGGTDTQYF
TRBD1,.,TRBJ1-6,TRBV14,TGTGCCAGCAGCCAACTTGGGACAGGGTATTCACCCCTCCACTTT,CASSQLGTGYSPLHF
.,.,TRBJ1-2,TRBV6-6,TGTGCCAGCACCATCGGGACAAGCTATGGCTACACCTTC,CASTIGTSYGYTF
.,.,TRBJ1-2,TRBV3-1/TRBV3-2,TGTGCCAGCAGCCAATCGGAGGACTATGGCTACACCTTC,CASSQSEDYGYTF
TRBD2,.,TRBJ2-7,TRBV5-5,TGTGCCAGCAGCCCAGGACTAGCGGAGAGGGGGCAGTACTTC,CASSPGLAERGQYF
TRBD1,.,TRBJ1-6,TRBV4-1,TGCGCCAGCAGCCAAGAGGGACAGGGGGCTGCCTATAATTCACCCCTCCACTTT,CASSQEGQGAAYNSPLHF
.,.,TRBJ2-5,TRBV5-6,TGTGCCAGCAGCTTACGACTCAGGGGTGAAGAGACCCAGTACTTC,CASSLRLRGEETQYF
TRBD1,.,TRBJ2-7,TRBV6-5,TGTGCCAGCAGAACCTATCGGGACAGTCCCTACGAGCAGTACTTC,CASRTYRDSPYEQYF
TRBD1,once,TRBJ1-2,TRBV5-5,TGTGCCAGCAGCAAGGAGCTGGGACAGGGAGATTCCTATGGCTACACCTTC,CASSKELGQGDSYGYTF
TRBD1,.,TRBJ1-1,TRBV19,TGTGCCAGTAGTATGCAGGGGGCGCCCACTGAAGCTTTCTTT,CASSMQGAPTEAFF
.,.,TRBJ2-7,TRBV5-1,TGCGCCAGCAGCCCGGTCTACGAGAAGTCCTACGAGCAGTACTTC,CASSPVYEKSYEQYF
TRBD2,.,TRBJ2-2,TRBV10-3,TGTGCCATCAGTTCCAGCGGGGGGACCACCGGGGAGCTGTTTTTT,CAISSSGGTTGELFF
.,.,TRBJ1-5,TRBV6-2/TRBV6-3,TGTGCCAGCAGCCAAGACAGGATCAATCAGCCCCAGCATTTT,CASSQDRINQPQHF
.,.,TRBJ1-1,TRBV4-2,TGTGCCAGCAGCCAAAGGAAAACAGGGAATTTTGGCACTGAAGCTTTCTTT,CASSQRKTGNFGTEAFF
TRBD1,.,TRBJ2-2,TRBV27,TGTGCCAGCAGTTTCGGGACAGGTAGCAGCACCGGGGAGCTGTTTTTT,CASSFGTGSSTGELFF
.,few,TRBJ2-5,TRBV5-1,TGCGCCAGCAGCTTCACCGGGAGTCTGGCAGAGACCCAGTACTTC,CASSFTGSLAETQYF
TRBD1,.,TRBJ1-5,TRBV6-5,TGTGCCAGCAGTTACTCCCAGGGGGCGGGTCAGCCCCAGCATTTT,CASSYSQGAGQPQHF
.,.,TRBJ1-1,TRBV2,TGTGCCAGCAGAACCATCAGGGGAGAGGAGGAAGCTTTCTTT,CASRTIRGEEEAFF
.,.,TRBJ1-2,TRBV6-5,TGTGCCAGCAGTATCGGGGTGGCAGCTTATGGCTACACCTTC,CASSIGVAAYGYTF
TRBD1,.,TRBJ1-3,TRBV7-8,TGTGCCAGCAGCGTACAGGGGGCTTATGGAAACACCATATATTTT,CASSVQGAYGNTIYF
.,few,TRBJ1-5,TRBV5-5,TGTGCCAGCACCAGAGGGTTTAGCAATCAGCCCCAGCATTTT,CASTRGFSNQPQHF
TRBD2,.,TRBJ2-3,TRBV13,TGTGCCAGCAGCTTAGTTGGGACTAGCGGGGCCACAGATACGCAGTATTTT,CASSLVGTSGATDTQYF
.,.,TRBJ2-5,TRBV19,TGTGCCAGTAGTTCTTTAGGAGGGTCCTTACTAGCTGGGGAGACCCAGTACTTC,CASSSLGGSLLAGETQYF